The 8 T cell receptor beta chains in this list originate from one sample, sequenced in a study of T cell changes during pregnancy in multiple sclerosis. Here immunoSEQ multiplex PCR was the method, and the copy in TCRdb shows in-frame clones only, minus some. The sample yields some 60,000 clones, around 93% seen once. Here the sequenced sample was peripheral blood, taken after pregnancy. The receptors shown here come from a female donor in good health, enrolled as a control in a pregnancy study.

This chain joins TRBV11-2 and TRBJ2-1; TRBD2 agrees at 13 bases. In germline, CDR1 is SGHAT, CDR2 FQNNGV. Trimming took 0 bases from V and 4 from J; bases not matched to a gene: 6. CDR3 length: 18 amino acids. The CDR3 sequence: CASSLDFRGLAGYNEQFF. The CDR3 coding sequence is TGTGCCAGCAGCTTAGATTTTCGGGGACTAGCGGGATACAATGAGCAGTTCTTC.

V and J are TRBV14 and TRBJ2-2, with D possibly being TRBD2 (6 bases). CDR1 is SGHDN, CDR2 FVKESK, per germline. With 1 base removed from V and 2 bases from J, the gap between germline ends came to 20 bases. This CDR3 region has 19 residues. DNA of the CDR3: TGTGCCAGCAGCCAAGTCTCAACGGGACTGCCTTCCAACACCGGGGAGCTGTTTTTT. It codes for CASSQVSTGLPSNTGELFF.

The gene calls are TRBV4-3 and TRBJ1-1; D gene ambiguous. The germline V gene encodes CDR1 LGHNA and CDR2 YSLEER. Trimming cost V 3 bases and J 4 bases, with 15 bases left between them. The CDR3 totals 15 residues. Here the CDR3 DNA reads TGCGCCAGCAGCCAGCGACGGGAGATGGGCACTGAAGCTTTCTTT. Amino acid sequence: CASSQRREMGTEAFF.

The V gene is TRBV29-1, the J gene TRBJ2-7, with 7 bases that match TRBD1. Germline lookup yields CDR1 SQVTM and CDR2 ANQGSEA. This CDR3 is 13 amino acids long. V lost 5 bases and J lost 0; bases outside the gene matches: 4. The CDR3 is CSVTRGHSYEQYF. In DNA, the CDR3 is TGCAGCGTTACGAGGGGGCACTCCTACGAGCAGTACTTC.

DNA of the CDR3: TGCGCCAGCAGCCTCCTAAATAGCGGGAACACAGATACGCAGTATTTT. It encodes CASSLLNSGNTDTQYF. V is TRBV5-1 and J is TRBJ2-3; 8 bases match TRBD2. Germline CDR1 and CDR2: SGHRS and YFSETQ. Germline trimming cut 4 bases from V and 2 bases from J; bases unmatched to any gene: 9. The CDR3 is 16 residues long. Variable domain in full (rest from reference TRBV5-1 and TRBJ2-3): KAGVTQTPRYLIKTRGQQVTLSCSPISGHRSVSWYQQTPGQGLQFLFEYFSETQRNKGNFPGRFSGRQFSNSRSEMNVSTLELGDSALYLCASSLLNSGNTDTQYFGPGTRLTVL.

The chain carries TRBV5-6 and TRBJ2-2, with 12 bases aligning to TRBD2. Germline assignment: CDR1 SGHDT and CDR2 YYEEEE. CDR3 length: 16 amino acids. The trim removed 1 base at V and 5 bases at J, leaving 3 bases unmatched. The DNA of the CDR3 is TGTGCCAGCAGCTTGCTAGCGGGGGGGCGAACCGGGGAGCTGTTTTTT. Translated, it gives CASSLLAGGRTGELFF. Based on the CDR3 plus reference TRBV5-6 and TRBJ2-2, the full variable domain is DAGVTQSPTHLIKTRGQQVTLRCSPKSGHDTVSWYQQALGQGPQFIFQYYEEEERQRGNFPDRFSGHQFPNYSSELNVNALLLGDSALYLCASSLLAGGRTGELFFGEGSRLTVL.

The rearrangement links TRBV5-4 to TRBJ2-7; TRBD2 matches 7 bases. CDR1 is SGHNT, CDR2 YYREEE, per germline (reference sequence). This CDR3 spans 15 amino acids. Trimming removed 0 bases from V and 3 bases from J; junction bases left unmatched: 6. DNA for the CDR3: TGTGCCAGCAGCTTGGCCCAGCGGGGATTCTACGAGCAGTACTTC. Protein sequence: CASSLAQRGFYEQYF.

This clone showed up just once. The chain employs TRBV2 and TRBJ1-2; D is undetermined. V lost 5 bases to trimming and J lost 8 bases, with 12 bases between them. The germline V gene has CDR1 SNHLY and CDR2 FYNNEI. CDR3 size: 12 residues. The CDR3, as DNA: TGTGCCAGCAGTCAAACCCGGGGAGGCTACACCTTC. Amino acids: CASSQTRGGYTF.